The 28 T cell receptor beta chains below come from one sample, sequenced in a study of read filtering for tumor transcriptome and immune sequencing. The library was built from roughly 400 ng RNA with molecular barcoded adaptors for alpha/delta and beta/gamma chains. In TCRdb, the reads were re-called with MiXCR into one record per CDR3 protein. Here the sample spans 35,000 to 50,000 distinct CDR3 sequences, around 21% being singletons. The specimen was a population of CD138-negative cells sorted from bone marrow. The source of these receptors is a donor at least 40 years old with multiple myeloma.

The table lists this clonotype with many counts. The rearrangement uses TRBV30 and TRBJ1-4; D possibly corresponds to TRBD1 (5 bases). Deletions cut 2 bases from V and 8 bases from J, with 15 bases between. Germline V gene lookup returns CDR1 GTSNPN and CDR2 SVGIG (reference sequence). The CDR3 totals 14 residues. The CDR3 nucleotides read TGTGCCTGGAGTCCCGGAGGGGACCGAGAAAAACTGTTTTTT. Protein product: CAWSPGGDREKLFF.

This clonotype appeared many times. The V call is TRBV7-9, the J call TRBJ2-1; TRBD2 matches 8 bases. Germline CDR1 reads SEHNR; CDR2 reads FQNEAQ (reference sequence). The CDR3 has 16 amino acids. J gave up 0 bases and V 6 bases, and 7 bases lay outside the gene matches. The CDR3 loop is CASRPSGRASYNEQFF. CDR3 coding DNA: TGTGCCAGCAGACCCAGCGGGAGAGCCTCCTACAATGAGCAGTTCTTC. Together with reference TRBV7-9 and TRBJ2-1, the CDR3 gives the full variable domain: DTGVSQNPRHKITKRGQNVTFRCDPISEHNRLYWYRQTLGQGPEFLTYFQNEAQLEKSRLLSDRFSAERPKGSFSTLEIQRTEQGDSAMYLCASRPSGRASYNEQFFGPGTRLTVL.

This clonotype was seen only once. One junction end does not reproduce the germline sequence, and a read error may be involved. The rearrangement links TRBV6-5 to TRBJ2-1, with 12 bases fitting TRBD2. Germline CDR1 and CDR2: MNHEY and SVGAGI. This CDR3 contains 16 residues. CDR3 region: CASSYEGQTSGSSLVF. The CDR3 region has the DNA TGTGCCAGCAGTTACGAAGGACAGACTAGCGGGAGTTCGTTGGTCTTC.

This clonotype was observed many times. The chain uses TRBV5-1 and TRBJ2-7; 7 bases align to TRBD1. With V trimmed by 4 bases and J by 5 bases, 6 bases remained unmatched. This CDR3 is built from 13 residues. Germline V CDR1 and CDR2: SGHRS, YFSETQ. CDR3 coding DNA: TGCGCCAGCAGCCCGGGACAGAACCACGAGCAGTACTTC. As protein: CASSPGQNHEQYF.

This clonotype was seen a few times. V and J are TRBV20-1 and TRBJ1-4; D might be TRBD1 (5 bases). The CDR3 runs 15 residues. The germline V and J ends were trimmed by 0 bases and 5 bases, with 13 bases remaining between them. Germline lookup yields CDR1 DFQATT and CDR2 SNEGSKA (reference sequence). CDR3 region: CSARDLGGLNEKLFF. DNA of the CDR3: TGCAGTGCTAGAGATCTTGGGGGTTTAAATGAAAAACTGTTTTTT.

This clonotype was recorded many times. V gene TRBV15 combines with J gene TRBJ2-2, with 7 bases that match TRBD1. CDR1 LNHNV and CDR2 YYDKDF come from the germline V gene (reference sequence). Trimming removed 5 bases from V and 5 bases from J; junction bases left unmatched: 8. The CDR3 extends over 15 amino acids. The CDR3: CATSSRTGSTGELFF. CDR3 nucleotide sequence: TGTGCCACCAGCTCTCGGACAGGATCAACCGGGGAGCTGTTTTTT.

As regards this clonotype: With a much larger clone just one base away, this may be a read error. The chain joins TRBV7-9 to TRBJ1-1; 8 positions match TRBD1. In germline, CDR1 is SEHNR, CDR2 FQNEAQ (reference sequence). The CDR3 runs 18 residues. DNA for the CDR3: TGTGACAGCAGCTTAGATCGACAGGGGAATAGCGGGAACACTGAAGCTTTCTTT. It specifies CDSSLDRQGNSGNTEAFF.

This clonotype has at least ten counts. The V gene is TRBV5-6, the J gene TRBJ2-1; D gene uncertain. Germline V gene sequence: CDR1 SGHDT, CDR2 YYEEEE. CDR3 length: 11 amino acids. Trimming removed 0 bases at V and 10 bases at J, with 5 bases between. CDR3 region: CASSLESEQFF. Here the CDR3 DNA reads TGTGCCAGCAGCTTGGAATCCGAGCAGTTCTTC.

V gene TRBV12-3 or TRBV12-4 combines with J gene TRBJ2-5; tentative D call: TRBD2 (7 bases). V lost 6 bases and J lost 7, with 21 bases in between. The CDR3 spans 15 residues. CDR3 protein: CASSIRGGAPGTQYF. CDR3 DNA: TGTGCCAGCAGCATTAGGGGGGGGGCGCCTGGGACCCAGTACTTC.

There are many counts of this clonotype. The chain employs TRBV2 and TRBJ2-7; 9 positions match TRBD2. V dropped 7 bases and J dropped 2; count of bases not matched to a gene: 9. Germline CDR1 is SNHLY and CDR2 is FYNNEI. The CDR3 contains 15 residues. The CDR3 DNA sequence: TGTGCCAGCACTGGGCTAGCGGGAACCCCCTACGAGCAGTACTTC. Amino acids: CASTGLAGTPYEQYF.

This clonotype was seen repeatedly, ten times or more. J is TRBJ2-7 and V is TRBV2; 7 positions agree with TRBD1. V shed 5 bases, J shed 4 bases, and the junction held 5 bases outside the gene matches. Germline V gene data show CDR1 as SNHLY and CDR2 as FYNNEI. This CDR3 has 13 amino acids. The CDR3 sequence: CASSSGTEYEQYF. CDR3 in DNA: TGTGCCAGCAGTTCCGGGACAGAATACGAGCAGTACTTC.

Details on this clonotype: One end of the junction does not line up with germline, which may come from a read error. The chain is built from TRBV6-5 and TRBJ2-1; D uncertain. CDR3 size: 15 residues. Germline lookup yields CDR1 MNHEY and CDR2 SVGAGI. The DNA for the CDR3 is TGTGCCAGCAGTTTACTCCTCGAGACTCCTAATGAGCAGTCCTTC. Protein sequence: CASSLLLETPNEQSF.

At least ten counts were recorded for this clonotype. The rearrangement uses TRBV28 and TRBJ2-2; tentatively, D is TRBD1 (6 bases). The V end was cut by 2 bases, the J end by 2 bases, with 9 bases between. Germline assignment: CDR1 MDHEN and CDR2 SYDVKM. This CDR3 spans 15 amino acids. DNA of the CDR3: TGTGCCAGCAGTTTAAGGACAGAAAACACCGGGGAGCTGTTTTTT. Translation: CASSLRTENTGELFF.

In its sample, this clonotype was seen many times. The chain combines TRBV4-3 with TRBJ2-5; 11 bases match TRBD1. Germline V lookup: CDR1 LGHNA, CDR2 YSLEER. The CDR3 runs to 14 residues. V shed 3 bases and J 4 bases; nucleotides not matched to a gene: 1. As DNA, the CDR3 is TGCGCCAGCAGCCATGGGACAGGGGGAGAGACCCAGTACTTC. Its protein is CASSHGTGGETQYF.

This clonotype was observed many times. This chain uses TRBV23-1 with TRBJ2-5; a possible D gene is TRBD1 (6 bases). TRBV23-1 carries the ORF label, with uncertain function. Trimming removed 3 bases from V and 2 bases from J, with 10 bases in between. The CDR3 sequence is 14 residues long. For the CDR3, the DNA is TGCGCCAGCAGTCAGGCCAGGGGTCAAGAGACCCAGTACTTC. This gives the protein CASSQARGQETQYF.

This clonotype was recorded a few times. The V call is TRBV3-1, the J call TRBJ2-5; D uncertain. Trimming pared 1 base from V and 2 bases from J, leaving 5 bases between. This CDR3 is built from 13 residues. Germline CDR1 and CDR2: LGHDT and YNNKEL (reference sequence). Written as DNA, the CDR3 is TGTGCCAGCAGCCAAGTTAGACAAGAGACCCAGTACTTC. Amino acids: CASSQVRQETQYF.

This clonotype appeared a few times. This sequence joins TRBV28 and TRBJ2-1; TRBD2 agrees at 7 bases. CDR1 and CDR2 from the germline V gene are MDHEN and SYDVKM. The CDR3 length is 16 residues. The V segment lost 4 bases and the J segment 10 bases; nucleotides outside the gene matches: 16. CDR3 sequence (DNA): TGTGCCAGCAGTTACCCCCCACTCGGCGGGAGCGGGGAGCAGTTCTTC. Residues: CASSYPPLGGSGEQFF.

This clonotype was picked up many times. The V and J genes are TRBV6-2 or TRBV6-3 and TRBJ2-5; D is ambiguous. The V end lost 4 bases, the J end lost 5 bases, and 8 bases lay between the germline ends. Germline values: CDR1 MNHEY, CDR2 SVGEGT. This CDR3 contains 12 residues. The CDR3 reads CASSWVGETQYF. The DNA for the CDR3 is TGTGCCAGCAGTTGGGTGGGGGAGACCCAGTACTTC.

This clonotype was recorded at least ten times. V usage is TRBV28 and J usage is TRBJ1-1; TRBD1 matches at 7 bases. Germline CDR1 is MDHEN and CDR2 is SYDVKM. V lost 4 bases to trimming and J lost 1 base; unmatched junction nucleotides: 6. The CDR3 extends over 15 amino acids. CDR3 residues: CASSSTTGRNTEAFF. CDR3 coding DNA: TGTGCCAGCAGTTCAACGACAGGGAGGAACACTGAAGCTTTCTTT.

This clonotype has a count of ten or more. The rearrangement uses TRBV27 and TRBJ2-1, with 11 bases that match TRBD2. The CDR3 spans 15 residues. The ends lost 7 bases at V and 5 bases at J; junction bases unmatched: 7. From germline, CDR1 is MNHEY and CDR2 SMNVEV (reference sequence). This CDR3 is CASKNPGLADNEQFF. The CDR3 coding sequence is TGTGCCAGCAAAAATCCGGGACTAGCGGACAATGAGCAGTTCTTC.

This clonotype has a count of ten or more. This chain links TRBV29-1 with TRBJ1-1; TRBD1 is a possible D gene (5 bases). The CDR3 covers 14 residues. V gave up 0 bases and J gave up 6 bases, with 14 bases separating them. Germline-derived CDR1 and CDR2 are SQVTM and ANQGSEA. The CDR3 reads CSVEEAGAAAEAFF. CDR3 sequence (DNA): TGCAGCGTTGAAGAAGCCGGGGCGGCGGCTGAAGCTTTCTTT.

This clonotype has ten or more counts. The chain links TRBV5-1 to TRBJ2-1, with 14 bases fitting TRBD2. Germline CDR1 and CDR2: SGHRS and YFSETQ. The V and J ends lost 7 bases and 9 bases, in that order; junction bases with no gene match: 6. This CDR3 has 14 amino acids. In DNA, the CDR3 is TGCGCCAGCGGGGGACTAGCGGGAGCTAGTGAGCAGTTCTTC. Translated: CASGGLAGASEQFF.

This clonotype was seen repeatedly, ten times or more. The genes are TRBV6-2 or TRBV6-3 and TRBJ2-3; D is unclear. The length of the CDR3 is 14 residues. Germline-derived CDR1 and CDR2 are MNHEY and SVGEGT. Trimming took off 2 bases at V and 0 bases at J, with 6 bases between the two ends. DNA for the CDR3: TGTGCCAGCAGTTACGCGAGTAGCACAGATACGCAGTATTTT. Translating gives CASSYASSTDTQYF.

CDR3 bases: TGTGCCTGGAGTGTAACCAGCAGTTACGAGCAGTACTTC. This sequence encodes CAWSVTSSYEQYF. The chain recombines TRBV30 with TRBJ2-7; D unclear. From germline, CDR1 is GTSNPN and CDR2 SVGIG (reference sequence). The CDR3 has 13 amino acids. Deletions cut 0 bases from V and 4 bases from J, with 10 bases between.

This clonotype has ten or more counts. The J gene is TRBJ2-1, the V gene TRBV12-3 or TRBV12-4; TRBD2 aligns across 11 bases. V trimming: 5 bases; J trimming: 7 bases; junction bases outside the gene matches: 7. The CDR3 totals 15 residues. CDR3 loop: CASSTLAGGGNEQFF. Here the CDR3 DNA reads TGTGCCAGCAGTACCCTAGCGGGAGGAGGAAATGAGCAGTTCTTC.

V gene TRBV28 combines with J gene TRBJ2-7; D is unclear. V was shortened by 2 bases and J by 5 bases, with 4 bases between the two germline ends. The CDR3 runs to 11 residues. Germline lookup yields CDR1 MDHEN and CDR2 SYDVKM. For the CDR3, the DNA is TGTGCCAGCAGTTTACTAAACGAGCAGTACTTC. Protein: CASSLLNEQYF.

There are many counts of this clonotype. The chain is built from TRBV20-1 and TRBJ1-4; 7 nucleotides agree with TRBD1. The CDR3 has 12 amino acids. The trim removed 8 bases at V and 3 bases at J, leaving 3 bases unmatched. The germline V gene has CDR1 DFQATT and CDR2 SNEGSKA (reference sequence). The CDR3: CSMGQSNEKLFF. The CDR3 DNA reads as TGCAGTATGGGACAGTCTAATGAAAAACTGTTTTTT.

This clonotype was found a few times. This chain joins TRBV7-9 and TRBJ2-2; D assignment may be TRBD1 or TRBD2 (5 bases each). Germline CDR1 and CDR2: SEHNR and FQNEAQ (reference sequence). This CDR3 comprises 16 residues. Trimming shortened V by 4 bases and J by 1 base, and 13 bases separated the two germline ends. The CDR3 loop is CASSSPGTQNTGELFF. The CDR3 region has the DNA TGTGCCAGCAGCTCACCCGGGACCCAGAACACCGGGGAGCTGTTTTTT.